This TCR beta chain was observed in a study of blood T cell repertoires in COVID-19 (dated by TCRdb to 2019 to 2021). About the full investigation: Samples covering the acute and convalescent phases of COVID-19 were provided by collaborators in the United States, Italy and Spain. The dataset comprised deeply sampled blood TCRbeta repertoires from subjects exposed to, actively infected with, or recovered from COVID-19. The repertoires were made available in a free public database intended to serve as a resource for research on the immune response to SARS-CoV-2. Sample metadata almost always included a de-identified subject ID, COVID-19 status, age in years and sex. The samples were drawn from two sources: the first 160 participants of the ongoing ImmuneRACE study, and 1,200 or so subjects contributed by 6 global collaborators. Where available, HLA class I and class II types were obtained from metadata supplied by the sample provider rather than from assay-based typing. The prospective study material was composed of cDNA or gDNA derived from T cells, B-cell-depleted T cells, or PBMCs.

Participants in the prospective study were enrolled through a virtual design, were aged roughly 18 to 100 years, and lived in about two dozen United States geographic areas. Cohort assignment in the prospective study relied on participant-reported clinical history from a screening survey and a study questionnaire. ImmuneRACE Cohort 3 recovered participants were defined by two consecutive negative NP/OP PCR tests, healthcare professional clearance, or symptom resolution. Mobile phlebotomists in the prospective study collected whole blood, serum and a nasopharyngeal or oropharyngeal swab from every participant. Participants in the prospective study had the option to provide additional blood draws and questionnaires over a roughly 2-month period. Before DNA extraction, prospective study blood samples were shipped either frozen or at room temperature. About this clone: The antigen this receptor binds is unknown. No clone much larger than this one lies a single base away; base qualities are absent.

TCRbeta CDR3 regions were amplified from genomic DNA using the immunoSEQ Assay, a bias-controlled multiplex PCR. The paper's data handling went like this. Nucleated cell counts per sample were estimated from amplification of reference gene primers within the assay. To quantify the absolute abundance of each unique TCRbeta CDR3 rearrangement, sequence reads were collapsed and filtered. Productive Simpson clonality was computed per sample as the square root of Simpson's diversity index over productive rearrangements. The clones in this table, taken by TCRdb from immuneACCESS, are in-frame only. Not every clone is retained; where verified, under half of the shortfall comes from an unresolved V gene, and the cause of the rest is unknown. V and J calls and clone size are as listed in that table; D and trimming were resolved from the DNA. The sample profile shows about 220,000 clones; roughly four fifths of them were found once. The ten largest clones represent under 3.5% of the sample.

The CDR1 and CDR2 encoded by the germline V gene (reference sequence) are MNHEY and SMNVEV. Taken from cysteine to phenylalanine, the CDR3 has 14 residues. Only the CDR3 DNA is retained, 42 bases long and in frame from the first base. V lost 4 bases and J lost 6 bases; the stretch between them is 15 bases long. What the work shows at the level of the full study, not this receptor alone: The quantity of clinical and demographic metadata differed by source and by participant and was supplied without curation.

Sequenced material: PBMCs or T cells enriched from blood (not recorded which). The origin of this receptor is a woman between 55 and 75 years old who had recovered from COVID-19. Recombination connected TRBV27 to TRBJ1-1, and possibly TRBD1, on 5 matching bases. CDR3 region: CASSSRVGTSEAFF. The bases are TGTGCCAGCAGTTCCAGGGTAGGGACTTCTGAAGCTTTCTTT.